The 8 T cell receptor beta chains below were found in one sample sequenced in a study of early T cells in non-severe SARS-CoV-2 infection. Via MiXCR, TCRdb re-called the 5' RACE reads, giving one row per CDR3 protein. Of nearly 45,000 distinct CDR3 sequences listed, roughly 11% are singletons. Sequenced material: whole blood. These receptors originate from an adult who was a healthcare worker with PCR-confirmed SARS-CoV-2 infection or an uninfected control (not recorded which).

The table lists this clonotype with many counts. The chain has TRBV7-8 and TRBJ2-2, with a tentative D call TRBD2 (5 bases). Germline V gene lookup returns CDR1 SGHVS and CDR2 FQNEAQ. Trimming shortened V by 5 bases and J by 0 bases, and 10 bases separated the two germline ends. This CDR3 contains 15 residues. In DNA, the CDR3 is TGTGCCAGCAGCCGTCGGGGAGCGAACACCGGGGAGCTGTTTTTT. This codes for CASSRRGANTGELFF.

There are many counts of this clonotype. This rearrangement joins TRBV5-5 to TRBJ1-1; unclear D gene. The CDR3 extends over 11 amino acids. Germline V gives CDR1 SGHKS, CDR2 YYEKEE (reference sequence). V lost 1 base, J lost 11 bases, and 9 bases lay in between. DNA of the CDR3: TGTGCCAGCAGCTTGCTGCGGGAGGCTTTCTTT. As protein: CASSLLREAFF.

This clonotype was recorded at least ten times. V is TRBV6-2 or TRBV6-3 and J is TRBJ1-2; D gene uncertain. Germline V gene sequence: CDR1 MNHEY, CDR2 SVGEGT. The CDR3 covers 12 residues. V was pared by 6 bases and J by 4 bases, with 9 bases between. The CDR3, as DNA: TGTGCCAGCAGCCTGACTCGCTATGGCTACACCTTC. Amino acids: CASSLTRYGYTF.

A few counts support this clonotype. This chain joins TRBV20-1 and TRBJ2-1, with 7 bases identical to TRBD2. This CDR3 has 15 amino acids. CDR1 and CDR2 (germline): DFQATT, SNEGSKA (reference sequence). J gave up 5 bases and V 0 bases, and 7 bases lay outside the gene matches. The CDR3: CSAREGASGNNEQFF. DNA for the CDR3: TGCAGTGCTAGAGAGGGAGCTAGCGGAAACAATGAGCAGTTCTTC.

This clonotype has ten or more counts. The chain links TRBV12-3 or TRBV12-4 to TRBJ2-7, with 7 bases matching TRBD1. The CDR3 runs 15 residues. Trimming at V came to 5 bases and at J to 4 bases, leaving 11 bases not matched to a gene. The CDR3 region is CASSPLRTGDYEQYF. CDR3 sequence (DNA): TGTGCCAGCAGTCCCCTTAGGACAGGCGATTACGAGCAGTACTTC.

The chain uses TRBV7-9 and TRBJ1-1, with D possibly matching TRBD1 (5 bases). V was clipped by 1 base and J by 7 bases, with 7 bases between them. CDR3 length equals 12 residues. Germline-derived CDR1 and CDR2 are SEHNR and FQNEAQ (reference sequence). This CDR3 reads CASSLGGVEAFF. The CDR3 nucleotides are TGTGCCAGCAGCTTAGGGGGGGTTGAAGCTTTCTTT.

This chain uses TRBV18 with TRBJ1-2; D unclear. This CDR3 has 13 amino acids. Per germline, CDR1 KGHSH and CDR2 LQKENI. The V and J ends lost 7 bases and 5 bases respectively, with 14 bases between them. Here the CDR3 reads CASFTAQSYGYTF. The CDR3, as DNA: TGTGCCAGCTTCACGGCACAATCTTATGGCTACACCTTC.

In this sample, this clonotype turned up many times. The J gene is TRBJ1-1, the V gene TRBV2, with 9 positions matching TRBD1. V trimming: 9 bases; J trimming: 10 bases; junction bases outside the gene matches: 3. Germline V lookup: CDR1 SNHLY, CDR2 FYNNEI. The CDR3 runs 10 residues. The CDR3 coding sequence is TGTGCCAGTAACAGGGGGCTAGCTTTCTTT. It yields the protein CASNRGLAFF.